These T cell receptor beta chains were read from a single sample in a study of shared clonotypes between healthy human individuals. TCRdb keeps only in-frame clones here, not all; method: immunoSEQ multiplex PCR. The data show 2 million to 2.5 million clones, approximately 94% seen once. Sequencing was carried out using naive CD8+ T cells from PBMCs. The source is a man in his late teens or twenties in good health. Some clones in this sample may be carry-over from other donors' samples. CDR3s include the opening cysteine and the closing phenylalanine or tryptophan. D genes are given only for firm matches.

CDR3 protein: CASSQDRQGAYNEQFF; J gene: TRBJ2-1; V gene: TRBV4-3; D gene: TRBD1; CDR3 length: 16
CDR3 protein: CASSLLAPGTRGTEAFF; J gene: TRBJ1-1; V gene: TRBV28; D gene: -; CDR3 length: 17
CDR3 protein: CASSQTPNTGELFF; J gene: TRBJ2-2; V gene: TRBV11-3; D gene: -; CDR3 length: 14
CDR3 protein: CASSPSGKTGELFF; J gene: TRBJ2-2; V gene: TRBV28; D gene: -; CDR3 length: 14
CDR3 protein: CASRIGTSGAHYEQYF; J gene: TRBJ2-7; V gene: TRBV27; D gene: TRBD2; CDR3 length: 16
CDR3 protein: CASSWGVTLPYEQYF; J gene: TRBJ2-7; V gene: TRBV19; D gene: -; CDR3 length: 15
CDR3 protein: CASSFGGGNTGELFF; J gene: TRBJ2-2; V gene: TRBV5-5; D gene: -; CDR3 length: 15
CDR3 protein: CASESANSYEQYF; J gene: TRBJ2-7; V gene: TRBV19; D gene: -; CDR3 length: 13
CDR3 protein: CASSLYFSGSSYNEQFF; J gene: TRBJ2-1; V gene: TRBV27; D gene: -; CDR3 length: 17
CDR3 protein: CASSYSEGAGGYTF; J gene: TRBJ1-2; V gene: TRBV6-5; D gene: TRBD1; CDR3 length: 14
CDR3 protein: CASRGQEETQYF; J gene: TRBJ2-5; V gene: TRBV9; D gene: -; CDR3 length: 12
CDR3 protein: CASSVTGGSGETQYF; J gene: TRBJ2-5; V gene: TRBV9; D gene: TRBD1; CDR3 length: 15
CDR3 protein: CASGIRKAGHLNNEQFF; J gene: TRBJ2-1; V gene: TRBV27; D gene: -; CDR3 length: 17
CDR3 protein: CASSPKRTAEQYF; J gene: TRBJ2-7; V gene: TRBV7-8; D gene: -; CDR3 length: 13
CDR3 protein: CASSKQGMEAFF; J gene: TRBJ1-1; V gene: TRBV9; D gene: TRBD1; CDR3 length: 12
CDR3 protein: CASSQERLAGSSYNEQFF; J gene: TRBJ2-1; V gene: TRBV4-2; D gene: TRBD2; CDR3 length: 18
CDR3 protein: CASSRGTGGNTGELFF; J gene: TRBJ2-2; V gene: TRBV4-3; D gene: TRBD1; CDR3 length: 16
CDR3 protein: CASSPYHGGPYEQYF; J gene: TRBJ2-7; V gene: TRBV7-3; D gene: -; CDR3 length: 15
CDR3 protein: CASSPLKSGELFF; J gene: TRBJ2-2; V gene: TRBV25-1; D gene: -; CDR3 length: 13
CDR3 protein: CASSVAHRIPGNYGYTF; J gene: TRBJ1-2; V gene: TRBV9; D gene: -; CDR3 length: 17
CDR3 protein: CASSPFRDILSTDTQYF; J gene: TRBJ2-3; V gene: TRBV18; D gene: -; CDR3 length: 17
CDR3 protein: CASSLGQGGVRDPNFYGYTF; J gene: TRBJ1-2; V gene: TRBV5-1; D gene: TRBD1; CDR3 length: 20
CDR3 protein: CSARVGPYEQYF; J gene: TRBJ2-7; V gene: TRBV29-1; D gene: -; CDR3 length: 12
CDR3 protein: CAISARTSGSEADTQYF; J gene: TRBJ2-3; V gene: TRBV10-3; D gene: TRBD2; CDR3 length: 17
CDR3 protein: CASSPSRGGLAKETQYF; J gene: TRBJ2-5; V gene: TRBV7-9; D gene: TRBD2; CDR3 length: 17
CDR3 protein: CASSLGLAWPDTQYF; J gene: TRBJ2-3; V gene: TRBV27; D gene: -; CDR3 length: 15
CDR3 protein: CASSVGGGRYNEQFF; J gene: TRBJ2-1; V gene: TRBV9; D gene: TRBD2; CDR3 length: 15
CDR3 protein: CASISASGQSTGELFF; J gene: TRBJ2-2; V gene: TRBV27; D gene: -; CDR3 length: 16
CDR3 protein: CASSLSLKNNQPQHF; J gene: TRBJ1-5; V gene: TRBV28; D gene: -; CDR3 length: 15